This entry lists 10 T cell receptor beta chains sequenced from one sample in a study of spatial heterogeneity in lung cancer. Study outcomes and limitations: Counts of expanded alpha and beta TCRs within tumors tracked the tumor nonsynonymous mutation count.

The time point is: sample taken at primary tumor resection. What these receptors recognize is not known. TCRdb itself ran the 5' RACE reads through MiXCR, one entry per CDR3 protein. The sample holds 7,500 or so distinct CDR3 sequences; 14% are singletons and the top ten take around 10%. The material was lung tumor tissue, obtained at surgery. The source of these receptors is a female donor with early-stage non-small cell lung cancer.

This clonotype was counted many times. The size of this beta chain means little, since it is a stray read in a library made for alpha chains. The J gene is TRBJ1-1, the V gene TRBV7-9, with a tentative D call TRBD1 (5 bases). Looked up from germline, CDR1 is SEHNR and CDR2 is FQNEAQ (reference sequence). V lost 5 bases and J 9 bases, leaving 16 bases between the germline ends. The CDR3 spans 13 residues. The CDR3 is CASSPPDNLKAFF. Here the CDR3 DNA reads TGTGCCAGCAGCCCACCGGACAACTTGAAAGCTTTCTTT.

This clonotype showed up many times. This beta chain is an off-target read within a library intended for alpha chains, so its frequency means little. The chain is built from TRBV12-3 or TRBV12-4 and TRBJ1-1; the D is unclear. V lost 1 base and J 1 base, leaving 13 bases between the germline ends. This CDR3 spans 16 amino acids. CDR3 bases: TGTGCCAGCAGTTTAGAGGGTTGGGATGGGAACACTGAAGCTTTCTTT. Translated: CASSLEGWDGNTEAFF.

This clonotype was seen ten or more times. Because this beta chain is a stray read in a library intended to capture alpha chains, its abundance should not be given much weight. The V call is TRBV13, the J call TRBJ1-2; D remains unclear. The CDR3 consists of 12 residues. Germline V CDR1 and CDR2: PRHDT, FYEKMQ (reference sequence). Trimming left V 0 bases short and J 8 bases short, with 7 bases between. The chain's CDR3 is CASSLGSVGYTF. CDR3 in DNA: TGTGCCAGCAGCTTAGGCTCGGTAGGCTACACCTTC.

By sample fraction, this clonotype is medium-sized (0.01 to 0.1%). This beta chain appears as a stray read in a library generated for alpha chains; its size is not informative. This rearrangement joins TRBV4-1 to TRBJ1-3; no firm D call. The CDR3 has 13 residues. V was shortened by 2 bases and J by 9 bases, with 11 bases between the two germline ends. Germline CDR1 reads MGHRA; CDR2 reads YSYEKL. CDR3 sequence (DNA): TGCGCCAGCAGCCAAAGAGAGGATAGCACCATATATTTT. This encodes CASSQREDSTIYF.

At least ten counts were recorded for this clonotype. Since the library was made to target alpha chains, this beta chain is a stray read and its abundance is not meaningful. The chain carries TRBV12-3 or TRBV12-4 and TRBJ2-1, with D perhaps given as TRBD1 or TRBD2 (5 bases each). The V gene lost 8 bases and the J gene lost 9 bases, with 17 bases spanning the gap. There are 13 residues in the CDR3. The CDR3 spells CASRVRSGTEQFF. The CDR3 nucleotides are TGTGCCAGCCGGGTCAGGTCGGGGACTGAGCAGTTCTTC.

This clonotype is medium-sized (0.01 to 0.1%) by share. A library prepared for alpha chains yielded this beta chain as an off-target read; its size is of little meaning. V and J are TRBV12-3 or TRBV12-4 and TRBJ1-6; D not certain. This CDR3 region has 16 residues. V was trimmed by 9 bases and J by 4 bases, leaving 19 bases between them. The CDR3 DNA reads as TGTGCCAGTAGTCCGGCTTACCGTGGATATAATTCACCCCTCCACTTT. It translates to CASSPAYRGYNSPLHF.

At least ten counts were recorded for this clonotype. The size of this beta chain means little, since it is a stray read in a library made for alpha chains. The chain uses TRBV7-9 and TRBJ2-7; D is possibly TRBD2 (7 bases). Trimming took 2 bases from V and 6 from J, leaving 11 bases between them. The CDR3 spans 13 residues. Germline lookup yields CDR1 SEHNR and CDR2 FQNEAQ (reference sequence). The CDR3 region is CASSLTGGLEQYF. The CDR3 DNA reads TGTGCCAGCAGCTTAACGGGGGGCCTCGAGCAGTACTTC.

This clonotype was seen ten or more times. Because the library targeted alpha chains, this beta chain is an off-target read whose size means little. V gene TRBV10-3 combines with J gene TRBJ1-1; TRBD1 matches at 7 bases. The CDR3 covers 16 residues. Per the germline V gene, CDR1 is ENHRY and CDR2 is SYGVKD. V lost 5 bases to trimming and J lost 3 bases; unmatched junction nucleotides: 12. Here the CDR3 reads CAISSRDGTEDTEAFF. In DNA, the CDR3 is TGTGCCATCAGTAGCAGGGATGGGACAGAAGACACTGAAGCTTTCTTT.

This clonotype came up many times. Since it is a stray read in a library aimed at alpha chains, this beta chain has a size that is not meaningful. CDR3 nucleotides: TGTGCCAGCAGCCGATTACAATACAGGAAAGAGACCCAGTACTTC. The encoded protein is CASSRLQYRKETQYF. The chain joins TRBV3-1 to TRBJ2-5; D may be TRBD1 (5 bases). The CDR3 runs 15 residues. The germline V gene has CDR1 LGHDT and CDR2 YNNKEL (reference sequence). The ends were cut back, 4 bases at V and 3 bases at J, with 15 bases in the middle.

At least ten counts were recorded for this clonotype. This beta chain represents an off-target read in a library built for alpha chains; its size is of limited meaning. V is TRBV11-2 and J is TRBJ2-5; tentative D call: TRBD1 (6 bases). CDR3 length: 15 residues. CDR1 and CDR2 from the germline V gene are SGHAT and FQNNGV. Trimming cost V 6 bases and J 2 bases, with 16 bases left between them. Here the CDR3 reads CASRLSRGGQETQYF. As DNA, the CDR3 is TGTGCCAGCAGGTTATCACGAGGGGGACAAGAGACCCAGTACTTC.